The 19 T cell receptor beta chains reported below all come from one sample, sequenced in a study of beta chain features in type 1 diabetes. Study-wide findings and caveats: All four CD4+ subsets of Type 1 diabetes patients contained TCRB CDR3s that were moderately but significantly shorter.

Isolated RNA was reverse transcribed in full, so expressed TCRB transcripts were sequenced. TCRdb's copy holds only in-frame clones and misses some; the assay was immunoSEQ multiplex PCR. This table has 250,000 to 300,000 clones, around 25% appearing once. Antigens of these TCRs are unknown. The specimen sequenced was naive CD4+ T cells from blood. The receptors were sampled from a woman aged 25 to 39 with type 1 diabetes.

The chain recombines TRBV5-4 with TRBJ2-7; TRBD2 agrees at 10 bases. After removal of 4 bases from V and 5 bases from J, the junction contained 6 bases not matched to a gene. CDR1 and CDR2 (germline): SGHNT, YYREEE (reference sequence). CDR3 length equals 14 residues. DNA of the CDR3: TGTGCCAGCAGCCCCCTAGCGGGAGTCAACGAGCAGTACTTC. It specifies CASSPLAGVNEQYF.

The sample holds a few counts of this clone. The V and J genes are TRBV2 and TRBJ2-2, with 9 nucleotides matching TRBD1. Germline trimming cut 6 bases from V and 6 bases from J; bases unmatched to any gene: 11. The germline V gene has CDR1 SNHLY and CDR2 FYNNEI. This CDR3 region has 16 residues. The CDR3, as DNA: TGTGCCAGCAGGACGGGACAGGGTGTAGGGTCCGGGGAGCTGTTTTTT. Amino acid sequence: CASRTGQGVGSGELFF.

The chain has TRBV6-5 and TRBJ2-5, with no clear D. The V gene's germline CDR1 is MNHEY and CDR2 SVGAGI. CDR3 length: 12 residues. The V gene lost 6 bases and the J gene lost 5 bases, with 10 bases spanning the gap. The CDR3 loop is CASRSTVETQYF. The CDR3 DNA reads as TGTGCCAGCAGGTCCACAGTGGAGACCCAGTACTTC.

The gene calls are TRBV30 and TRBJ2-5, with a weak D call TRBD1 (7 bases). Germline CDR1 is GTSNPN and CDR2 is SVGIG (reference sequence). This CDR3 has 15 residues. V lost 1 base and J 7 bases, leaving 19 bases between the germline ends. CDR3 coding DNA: TGTGCCTGGAGTGCCAAAGGGTTTCAGGGGGGGACCCAGTACTTC. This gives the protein CAWSAKGFQGGTQYF.

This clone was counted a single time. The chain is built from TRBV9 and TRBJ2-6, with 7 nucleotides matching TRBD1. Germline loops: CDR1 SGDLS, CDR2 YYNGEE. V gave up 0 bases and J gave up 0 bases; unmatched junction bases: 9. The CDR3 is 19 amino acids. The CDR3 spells CASSVATGVSFSGANVLTF. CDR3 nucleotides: TGTGCCAGCAGCGTAGCTACAGGGGTCTCCTTCTCTGGGGCCAACGTCCTGACTTTC.

The CDR3 is CASSLGPEDRTEAFF. The CDR3 nucleotides read TGCGCCAGCAGCTTGGGCCCGGAGGATCGCACTGAAGCTTTCTTT. V gene TRBV5-1 combines with J gene TRBJ1-1; no clear D. Trimming removed 0 bases at V and 4 bases at J, with 13 bases between. CDR1 is SGHRS, CDR2 YFSETQ, per germline. This CDR3 has 15 amino acids.

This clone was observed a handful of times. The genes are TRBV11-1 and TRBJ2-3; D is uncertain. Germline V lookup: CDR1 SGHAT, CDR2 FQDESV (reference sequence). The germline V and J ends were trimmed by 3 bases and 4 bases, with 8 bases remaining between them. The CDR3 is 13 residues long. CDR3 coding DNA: TGTGCCAGCAGCTTTTTTGGAGCAGATACGCAGTATTTT. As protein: CASSFFGADTQYF.

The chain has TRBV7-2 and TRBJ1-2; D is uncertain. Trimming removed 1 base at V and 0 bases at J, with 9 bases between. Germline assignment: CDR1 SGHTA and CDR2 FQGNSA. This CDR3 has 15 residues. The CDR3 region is CASSLGLLANYGYTF. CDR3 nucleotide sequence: TGTGCCAGCAGCTTAGGACTCCTAGCTAACTATGGCTACACCTTC.

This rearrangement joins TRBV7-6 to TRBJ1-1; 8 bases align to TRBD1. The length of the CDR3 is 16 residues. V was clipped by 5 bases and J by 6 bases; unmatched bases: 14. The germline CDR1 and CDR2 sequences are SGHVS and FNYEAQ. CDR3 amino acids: CASSGLGQAFDSEAFF. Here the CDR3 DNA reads TGTGCCAGCAGCGGATTGGGACAGGCGTTTGACTCTGAAGCTTTCTTT. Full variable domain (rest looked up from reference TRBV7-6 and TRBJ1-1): GAGVSQSPRYKVTKRGQDVALRCDPISGHVSLYWYRQALGQGPEFLTYFNYEAQQDKSGLPNDRFSAERPEGSISTLTIQRTEQRDSAMYRCASSGLGQAFDSEAFFGQGTRLTVV.

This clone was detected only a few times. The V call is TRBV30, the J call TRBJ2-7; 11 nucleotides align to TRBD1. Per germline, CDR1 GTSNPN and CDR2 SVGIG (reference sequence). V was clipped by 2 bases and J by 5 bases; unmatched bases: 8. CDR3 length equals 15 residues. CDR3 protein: CAWSPGQGANHEQYF. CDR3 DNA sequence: TGTGCCTGGAGTCCCGGACAGGGGGCGAACCACGAGCAGTACTTC.

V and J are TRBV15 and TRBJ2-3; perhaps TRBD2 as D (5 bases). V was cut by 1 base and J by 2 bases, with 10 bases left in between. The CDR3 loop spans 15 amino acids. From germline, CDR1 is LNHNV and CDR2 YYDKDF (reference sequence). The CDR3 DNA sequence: TGTGCCACCAGCAGAGGAGGGCTAGACACAGATACGCAGTATTTT. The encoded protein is CATSRGGLDTDTQYF.

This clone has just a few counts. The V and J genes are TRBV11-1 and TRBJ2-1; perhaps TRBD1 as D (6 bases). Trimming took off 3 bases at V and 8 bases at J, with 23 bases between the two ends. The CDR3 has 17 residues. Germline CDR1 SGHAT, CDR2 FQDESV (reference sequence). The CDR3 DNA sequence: TGTGCCAGCAGCTTCATCCCTCGGGCAGGGGCAGGCGATGAGCAGTTCTTC. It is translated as CASSFIPRAGAGDEQFF.

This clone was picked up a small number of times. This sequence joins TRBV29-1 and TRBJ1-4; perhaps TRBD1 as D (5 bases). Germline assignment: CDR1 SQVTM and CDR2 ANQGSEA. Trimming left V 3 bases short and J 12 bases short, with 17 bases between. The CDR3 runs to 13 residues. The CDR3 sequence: CSVEAPGFGELFF. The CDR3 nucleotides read TGCAGCGTTGAGGCTCCAGGGTTCGGAGAACTGTTTTTT.

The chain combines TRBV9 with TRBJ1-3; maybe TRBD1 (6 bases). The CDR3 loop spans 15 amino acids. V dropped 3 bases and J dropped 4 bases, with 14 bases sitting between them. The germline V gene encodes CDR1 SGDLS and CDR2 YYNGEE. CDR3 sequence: CASSGRQGQGNTIYF. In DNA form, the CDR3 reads TGTGCCAGCAGCGGCCGGCAGGGGCAGGGAAACACCATATATTTT.

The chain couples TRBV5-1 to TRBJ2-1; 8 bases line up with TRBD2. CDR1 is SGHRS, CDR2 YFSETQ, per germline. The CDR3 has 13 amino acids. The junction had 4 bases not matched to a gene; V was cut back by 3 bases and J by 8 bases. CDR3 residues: CASSSDGRDEQFF. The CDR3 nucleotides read TGCGCCAGCAGCTCGGACGGGAGGGATGAGCAGTTCTTC.

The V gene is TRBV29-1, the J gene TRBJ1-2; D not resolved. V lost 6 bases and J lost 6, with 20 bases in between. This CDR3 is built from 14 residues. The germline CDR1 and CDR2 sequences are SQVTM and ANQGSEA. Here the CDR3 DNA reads TGCAGCGTCACCTCCTTCGGTCTGGGCAATGGCTACACCTTC. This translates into CSVTSFGLGNGYTF.

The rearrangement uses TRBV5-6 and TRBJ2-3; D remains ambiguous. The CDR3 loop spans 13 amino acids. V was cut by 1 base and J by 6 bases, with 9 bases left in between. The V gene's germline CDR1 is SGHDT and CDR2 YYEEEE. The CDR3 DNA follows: TGTGCCAGCAGCTTGTCGGCAGCGGATACGCAGTATTTT. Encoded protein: CASSLSAADTQYF.

In nucleotides, the CDR3 is TGTGCCAGCTCACCCCGGCGGACAGGGGAATCCTACGAGCAGTACTTC. Translation: CASSPRRTGESYEQYF. The chain employs TRBV18 and TRBJ2-7; TRBD1 matches 9 bases. The ends lost 3 bases at V and 1 base at J; junction bases unmatched: 7. CDR1 and CDR2 from the germline V gene are KGHSH and LQKENI. The CDR3 length is 16 residues.

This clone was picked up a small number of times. The CDR3 protein is CASSLAGRPADTQYF. Written as DNA, the CDR3 is TGTGCCAGCAGCTTAGCGGGGAGGCCGGCGGATACGCAGTATTTT. The chain has TRBV7-2 and TRBJ2-3; weak D call: TRBD2 (6 bases). This CDR3 is built from 15 residues. CDR1 and CDR2 from the germline V gene are SGHTA and FQGNSA. Trimming left V 0 bases short and J 6 bases short, with 13 bases between.